This TCR beta chain was retrieved from a study of blood T cell repertoires in COVID-19. The overall study: The analysed material was cDNA or gDNA that came from T cells, B-cell-depleted T cells, or PBMCs.

This clone was recorded a few times. TCRdb's table, derived via immunoSEQ multiplex PCR, lists solely in-frame clones and lacks some. The table records about 120,000 clones, roughly 84% of them present only once. Germline loops: CDR1 SGHTS, CDR2 YDEGEE. The CDR3 runs to 19 residues. V lost 3 bases to trimming and J lost 0 bases; unmatched junction nucleotides: 7. This study enrolled people aged about 18 to 90 from about two dozen US geographic areas. The recovered donors of Cohort 3 showed two negative PCRs, clearance, or symptom resolution. The J gene is TRBJ2-2, the V gene TRBV5-8, with 14 positions matching TRBD2. This receptor was obtained from a woman in her thirties who had recovered from COVID-19. The sample consisted of PBMCs or T cells enriched from blood (not recorded which). CDR3 sequence reads: CASSYTGTSGRSNTGELFF. For the CDR3, the DNA is TGTGCCAGCAGCTATACCGGGACTAGCGGGAGATCGAACACCGGGGAGCTGTTTTTT. Full variable domain (missing parts from reference TRBV5-8 and TRBJ2-2): EAGVTQSPTHLIKTRGQQATLRCSPISGHTSVYWYQQALGLGLQFLLWYDEGEERNRGNFPPRFSGRQFPNYSSELNVNALELEDSALYLCASSYTGTSGRSNTGELFFGEGSRLTVL.